The sequence of this TCR beta chain was determined in a study of Graves' ophthalmopathy and Graves' hyperthyroidism. RNA transcripts provided the template for amplifying TCR beta CDR3 regions. HTBI primers served in a first-round RT-PCR, which a second-round multiplex PCR followed. Each CDR3 protein is one row after TCRdb ran MiXCR on the multiplex PCR reads. The sample holds 300,000 to 350,000 distinct CDR3 sequences, about a sixth seen once. V shed 3 bases and J shed 2 bases, with 10 bases lying between them. The CDR3 covers 14 residues. Germline V lookup: CDR1 LNHNV, CDR2 YYDKDF (reference sequence).

This clonotype was obtained from an adult man with Graves' ophthalmopathy. V gene TRBV15 combines with J gene TRBJ1-2; D gene uncertain. The specimen was peripheral blood. CDR3 residues: CATSSPGENYGYTF. The CDR3 nucleotides are TGTGCCACCAGCAGCCCCGGCGAGAACTATGGCTACACCTTC. The full variable domain, in which reference TRBV15 and TRBJ1-2 provide the parts outside the CDR3, is DAMVIQNPRYQVTQFGKPVTLSCSQTLNHNVMYWYQQKSSQAPKLLFHYYDKDFNNEADTPDNFQSRRPNTSFCFLDIRSPGLGDTAMYLCATSSPGENYGYTFGSGTRLTVV.